This T cell receptor (beta chain) was sequenced during a study of T-cell reconstitution after alpha-beta-depleted transplantation in children. The germline V gene has CDR1 SGHRS and CDR2 YFSETQ. CDR3 length: 17 amino acids. Trimming removed 0 bases from V and 0 bases from J, with 13 bases in between. Worth noting for this clonotype: Its antigen remains unidentified.

General study points: T cells produced anew were the main source of T-cell counts and diversity one year after transplant. In some patients, recipient T cells and intrathymic progenitors surviving conditioning explained high day-60 diversity. Alpha-beta T cells present about two months after transplant were reported to originate from several hundred expanded graft clones.

The authors prepared the TCRbeta library with unique molecular identifiers. TCRdb redid the calling of the PCR reads with MiXCR, one entry per CDR3 protein. The sample contains 300,000 to 400,000 distinct CDR3 sequences, 16% of which appear only once. The TCR originated in a male patient aged 2 to 9 who had a stem cell transplant for acute lymphoblastic leukemia, so the T cells may come from the graft donor. The genes are TRBV5-1 and TRBJ2-4, with unresolved D. The sequences come from PBMCs, mostly from graft donor cells, collected 360 days after TCRalphabeta/CD19-depleted stem cell transplant. CDR3 DNA: TGCGCCAGCAGCTTGGGGATGACGGATCTAGCCAAAAACATTCAGTACTTC. This translates into CASSLGMTDLAKNIQYF.